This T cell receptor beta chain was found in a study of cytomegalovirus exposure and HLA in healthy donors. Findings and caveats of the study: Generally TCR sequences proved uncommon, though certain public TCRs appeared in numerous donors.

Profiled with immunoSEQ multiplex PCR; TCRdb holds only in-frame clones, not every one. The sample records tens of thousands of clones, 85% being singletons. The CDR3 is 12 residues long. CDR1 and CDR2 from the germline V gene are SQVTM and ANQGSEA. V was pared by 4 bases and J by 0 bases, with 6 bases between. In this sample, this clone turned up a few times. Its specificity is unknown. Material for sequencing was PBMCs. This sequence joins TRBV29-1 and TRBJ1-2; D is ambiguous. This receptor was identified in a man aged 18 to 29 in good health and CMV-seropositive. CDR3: CSVGAANYGYTF. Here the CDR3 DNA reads TGCAGCGTTGGGGCAGCTAACTATGGCTACACCTTC.